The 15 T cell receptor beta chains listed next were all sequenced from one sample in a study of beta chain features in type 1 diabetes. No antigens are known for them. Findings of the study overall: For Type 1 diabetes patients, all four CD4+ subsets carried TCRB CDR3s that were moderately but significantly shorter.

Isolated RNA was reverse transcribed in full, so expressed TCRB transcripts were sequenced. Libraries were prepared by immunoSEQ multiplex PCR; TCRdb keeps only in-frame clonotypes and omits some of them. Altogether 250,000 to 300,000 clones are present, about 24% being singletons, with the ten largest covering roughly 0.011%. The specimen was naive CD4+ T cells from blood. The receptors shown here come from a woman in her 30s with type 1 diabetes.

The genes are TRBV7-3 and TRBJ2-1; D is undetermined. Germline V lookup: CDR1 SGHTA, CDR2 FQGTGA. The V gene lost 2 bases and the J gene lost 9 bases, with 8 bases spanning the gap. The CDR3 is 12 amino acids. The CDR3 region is CASSLLNSEQFF. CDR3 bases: TGTGCCAGCAGCTTACTGAATAGTGAGCAGTTCTTC.

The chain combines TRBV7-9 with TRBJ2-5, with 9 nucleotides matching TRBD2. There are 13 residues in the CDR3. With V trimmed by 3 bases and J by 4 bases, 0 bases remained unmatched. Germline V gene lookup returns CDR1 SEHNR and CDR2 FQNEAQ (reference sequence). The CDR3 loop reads CASSLGLAETQYF. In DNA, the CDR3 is TGTGCCAGCAGCTTGGGACTAGCAGAGACCCAGTACTTC. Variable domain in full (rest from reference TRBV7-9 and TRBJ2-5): DTGVSQNPRHKITKRGQNVTFRCDPISEHNRLYWYRQTLGQGPEFLTYFQNEAQLEKSRLLSDRFSAERPKGSFSTLEIQRTEQGDSAMYLCASSLGLAETQYFGPGTRLLVL.

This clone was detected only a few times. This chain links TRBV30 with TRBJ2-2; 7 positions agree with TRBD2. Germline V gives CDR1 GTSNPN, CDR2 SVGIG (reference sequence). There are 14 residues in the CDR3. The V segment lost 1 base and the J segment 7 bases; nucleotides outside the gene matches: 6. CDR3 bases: TGTGCCTGGAGTGGGCTAGCGGCTATCGGGGAGCTGTTTTTT. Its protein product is CAWSGLAAIGELFF.

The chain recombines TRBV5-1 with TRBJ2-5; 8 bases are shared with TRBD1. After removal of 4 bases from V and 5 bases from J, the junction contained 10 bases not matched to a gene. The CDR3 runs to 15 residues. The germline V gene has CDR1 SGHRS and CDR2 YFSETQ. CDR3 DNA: TGCGCCAGCAGCCCCTTGACGACAGGGGCCGAGACCCAGTACTTC. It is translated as CASSPLTTGAETQYF.

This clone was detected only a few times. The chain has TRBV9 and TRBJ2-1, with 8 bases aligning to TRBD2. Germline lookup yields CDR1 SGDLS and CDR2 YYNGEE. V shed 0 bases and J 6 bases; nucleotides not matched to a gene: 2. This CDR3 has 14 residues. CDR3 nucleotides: TGTGCCAGCAGCGTAGCGGGGACTAGCAATGAGCAGTTCTTC. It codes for CASSVAGTSNEQFF.

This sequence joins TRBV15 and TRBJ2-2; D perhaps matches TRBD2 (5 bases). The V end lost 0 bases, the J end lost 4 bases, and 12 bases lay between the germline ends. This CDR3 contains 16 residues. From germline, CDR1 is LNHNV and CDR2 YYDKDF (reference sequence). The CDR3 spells CATSRDPGTITGELFF. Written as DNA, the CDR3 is TGTGCCACCAGCAGAGATCCGGGAACGATCACCGGGGAGCTGTTTTTT.

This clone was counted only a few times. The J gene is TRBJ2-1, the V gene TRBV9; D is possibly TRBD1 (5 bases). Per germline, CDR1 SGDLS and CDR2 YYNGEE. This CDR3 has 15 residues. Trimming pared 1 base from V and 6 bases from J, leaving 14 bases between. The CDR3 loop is CASSVRGLWANEQFF. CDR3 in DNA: TGTGCCAGCAGCGTAAGGGGCTTATGGGCCAATGAGCAGTTCTTC.

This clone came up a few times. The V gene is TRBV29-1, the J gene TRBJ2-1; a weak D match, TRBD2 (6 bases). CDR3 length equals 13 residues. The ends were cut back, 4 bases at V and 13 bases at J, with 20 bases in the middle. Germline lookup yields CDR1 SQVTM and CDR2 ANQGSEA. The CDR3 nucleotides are TGCAGCGTTGGCGCCGGGACTGGGGCTGGACAGTTCTTC. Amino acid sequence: CSVGAGTGAGQFF.

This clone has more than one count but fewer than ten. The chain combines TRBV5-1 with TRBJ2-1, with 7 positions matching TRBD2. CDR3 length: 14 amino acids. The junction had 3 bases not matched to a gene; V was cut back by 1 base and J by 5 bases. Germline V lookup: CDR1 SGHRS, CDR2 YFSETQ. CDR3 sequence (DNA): TGCGCCAGCAGCTTGACTAGCGCTAACAATGAGCAGTTCTTC. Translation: CASSLTSANNEQFF.

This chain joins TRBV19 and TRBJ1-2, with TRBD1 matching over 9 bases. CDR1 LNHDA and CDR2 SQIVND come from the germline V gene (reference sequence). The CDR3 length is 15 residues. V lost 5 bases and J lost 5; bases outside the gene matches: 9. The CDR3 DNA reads TGTGCCAGTAGTGCCAGCACCGGGACAGGGTATGGCTACACCTTC. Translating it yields CASSASTGTGYGYTF.

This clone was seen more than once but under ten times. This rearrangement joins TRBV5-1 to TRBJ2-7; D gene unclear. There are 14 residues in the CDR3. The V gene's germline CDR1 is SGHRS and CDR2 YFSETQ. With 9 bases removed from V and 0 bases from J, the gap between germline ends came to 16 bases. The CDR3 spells CATSPLLASYEQYF. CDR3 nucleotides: TGCGCCACCTCGCCGTTGTTAGCCTCCTACGAGCAGTACTTC.

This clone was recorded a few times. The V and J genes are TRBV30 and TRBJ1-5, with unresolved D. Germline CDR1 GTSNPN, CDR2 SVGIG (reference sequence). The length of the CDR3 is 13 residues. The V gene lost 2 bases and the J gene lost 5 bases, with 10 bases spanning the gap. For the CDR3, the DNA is TGTGCCTGGAGTCGGCGGTTCGATCAGCCCCAGCATTTT. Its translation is CAWSRRFDQPQHF.

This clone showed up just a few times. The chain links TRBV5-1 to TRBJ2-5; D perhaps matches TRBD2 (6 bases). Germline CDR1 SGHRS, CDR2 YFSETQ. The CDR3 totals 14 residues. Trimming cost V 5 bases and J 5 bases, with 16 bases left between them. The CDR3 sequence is CASSTTRGSETQYF. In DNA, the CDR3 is TGCGCCAGCAGTACGACTAGAGGTAGTGAGACCCAGTACTTC.

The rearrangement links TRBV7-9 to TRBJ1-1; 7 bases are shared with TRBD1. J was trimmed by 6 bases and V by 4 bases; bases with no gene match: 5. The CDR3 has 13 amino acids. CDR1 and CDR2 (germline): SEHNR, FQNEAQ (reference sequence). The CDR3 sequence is CASSSQGDAEAFF. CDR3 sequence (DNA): TGTGCCAGCAGCTCCCAGGGGGACGCTGAAGCTTTCTTT. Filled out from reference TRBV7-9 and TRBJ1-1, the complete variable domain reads DTGVSQNPRHKITKRGQNVTFRCDPISEHNRLYWYRQTLGQGPEFLTYFQNEAQLEKSRLLSDRFSAERPKGSFSTLEIQRTEQGDSAMYLCASSSQGDAEAFFGQGTRLTVV.

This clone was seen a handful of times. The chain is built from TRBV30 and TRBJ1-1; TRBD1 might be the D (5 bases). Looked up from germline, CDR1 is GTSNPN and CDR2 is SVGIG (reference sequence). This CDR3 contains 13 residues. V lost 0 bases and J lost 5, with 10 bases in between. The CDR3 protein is CAWSVQEGTEAFF. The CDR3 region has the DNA TGTGCCTGGAGTGTACAGGAGGGGACTGAAGCTTTCTTT. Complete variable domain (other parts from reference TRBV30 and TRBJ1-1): SQTIHQWPATLVQPVGSPLSLECTVEGTSNPNLYWYRQAAGRGLQLLFYSVGIGQISSEVPQNLSASRPQDRQFILSSKKLLLSDSGFYLCAWSVQEGTEAFFGQGTRLTVV.